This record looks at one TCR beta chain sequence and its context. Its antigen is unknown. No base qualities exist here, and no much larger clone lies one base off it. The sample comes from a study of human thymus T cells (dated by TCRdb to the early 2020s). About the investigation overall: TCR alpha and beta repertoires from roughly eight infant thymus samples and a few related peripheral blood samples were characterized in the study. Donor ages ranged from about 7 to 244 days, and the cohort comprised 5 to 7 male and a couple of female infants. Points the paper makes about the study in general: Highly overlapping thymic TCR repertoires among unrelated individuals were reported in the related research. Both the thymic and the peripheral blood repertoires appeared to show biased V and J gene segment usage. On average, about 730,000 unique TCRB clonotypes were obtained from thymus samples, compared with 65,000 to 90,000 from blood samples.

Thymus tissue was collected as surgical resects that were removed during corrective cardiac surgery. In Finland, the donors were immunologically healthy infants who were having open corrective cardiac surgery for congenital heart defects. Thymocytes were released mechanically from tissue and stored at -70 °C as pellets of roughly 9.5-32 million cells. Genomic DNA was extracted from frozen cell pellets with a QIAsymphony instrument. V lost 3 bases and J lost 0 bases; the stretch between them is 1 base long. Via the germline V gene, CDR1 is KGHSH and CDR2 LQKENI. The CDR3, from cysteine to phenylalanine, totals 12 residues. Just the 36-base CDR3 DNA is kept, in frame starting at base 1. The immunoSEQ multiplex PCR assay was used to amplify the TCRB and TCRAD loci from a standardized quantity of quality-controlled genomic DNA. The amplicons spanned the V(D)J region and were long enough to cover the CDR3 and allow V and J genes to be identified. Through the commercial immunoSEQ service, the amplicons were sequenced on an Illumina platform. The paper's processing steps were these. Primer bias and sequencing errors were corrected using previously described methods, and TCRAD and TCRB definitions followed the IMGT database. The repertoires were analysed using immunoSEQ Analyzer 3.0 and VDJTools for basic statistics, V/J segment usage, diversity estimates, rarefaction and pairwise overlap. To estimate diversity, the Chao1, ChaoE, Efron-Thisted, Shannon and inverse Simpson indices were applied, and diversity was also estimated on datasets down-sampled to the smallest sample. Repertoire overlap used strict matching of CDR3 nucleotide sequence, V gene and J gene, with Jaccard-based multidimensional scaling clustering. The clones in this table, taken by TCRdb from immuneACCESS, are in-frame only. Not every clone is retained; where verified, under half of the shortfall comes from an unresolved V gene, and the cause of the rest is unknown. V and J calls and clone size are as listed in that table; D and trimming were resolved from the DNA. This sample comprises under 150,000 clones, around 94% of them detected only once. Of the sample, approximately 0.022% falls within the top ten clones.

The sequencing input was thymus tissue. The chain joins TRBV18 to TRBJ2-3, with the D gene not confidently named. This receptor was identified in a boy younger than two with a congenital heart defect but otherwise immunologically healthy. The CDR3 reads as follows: CASSPSTDTQYF. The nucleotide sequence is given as TGTGCCAGCTCACCTAGCACAGATACGCAGTATTTT.